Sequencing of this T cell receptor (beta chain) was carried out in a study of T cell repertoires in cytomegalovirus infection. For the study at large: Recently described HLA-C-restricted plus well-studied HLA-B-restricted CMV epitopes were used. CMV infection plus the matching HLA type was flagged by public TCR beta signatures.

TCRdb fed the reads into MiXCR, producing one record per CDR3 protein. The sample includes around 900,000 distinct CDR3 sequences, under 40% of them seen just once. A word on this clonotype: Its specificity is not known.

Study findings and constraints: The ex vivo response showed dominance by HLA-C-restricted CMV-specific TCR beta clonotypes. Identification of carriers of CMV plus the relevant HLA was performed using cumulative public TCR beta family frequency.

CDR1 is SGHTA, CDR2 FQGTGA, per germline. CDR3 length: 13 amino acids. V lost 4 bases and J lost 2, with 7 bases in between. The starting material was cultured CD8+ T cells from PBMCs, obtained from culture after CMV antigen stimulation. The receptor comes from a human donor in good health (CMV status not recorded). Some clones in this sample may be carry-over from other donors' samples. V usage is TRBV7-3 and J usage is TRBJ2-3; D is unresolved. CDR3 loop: CASSYELTDTQYF. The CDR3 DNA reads TGTGCCAGCAGCTACGAACTCACAGATACGCAGTATTTT.